The next 31 T cell receptor beta chains were all read from a single sample in a study of T cells in Graves' hyperthyroidism and ophthalmopathy. The TCR beta CDR3 regions underwent amplification using RNA transcripts as the source. TCR CDR3 regions were first amplified by RT-PCR with HTBI primers. TCRdb reprocessed the multiplex PCR reads with MiXCR, giving one entry per CDR3 protein. The sample comprises about half a million distinct CDR3 sequences, about 20% of which are singletons, and approximately 54% rests with the top ten. The specimen was blood. Receptor source: a woman in her seventies with Graves' ophthalmopathy.

The chain links TRBV5-1 to TRBJ2-5, with D hard to call. The ends were cut back, 4 bases at V and 3 bases at J, with 4 bases in the middle. Germline assignment: CDR1 SGHRS and CDR2 YFSETQ. The CDR3 sequence is 11 residues long. The CDR3 coding sequence is TGCGCCAGCAGCAACAAAGAGACCCAGTACTTC. Translated, it gives CASSNKETQYF.

In the case of this clonotype: Mismatch with germline at one junction end may stem from a read error. J is TRBJ2-6 and V is TRBV6-9; a weak D match, TRBD1 (5 bases). The CDR3 has 14 amino acids. Germline V lookup: CDR1 MNHGY, CDR2 SVAAGI. The CDR3 reads CASSLKGGANGLTF. CDR3 bases: TGTGCCAGCAGTTTAAAGGGTGGGGCCAACGGCCTGACTTTC.

This sequence joins TRBV27 and TRBJ2-5, with D maybe TRBD2 (5 bases). Trimming shortened V by 5 bases and J by 3 bases, and 13 bases separated the two germline ends. Germline V gene lookup returns CDR1 MNHEY and CDR2 SMNVEV (reference sequence). CDR3 length: 14 residues. The CDR3 is CASSQHRREETQYF. The CDR3 coding sequence is TGTGCCAGCAGTCAGCACCGGCGGGAAGAGACCCAGTACTTC.

As to this clonotype: A read error may explain this, as a much larger clone is one base away. V usage is TRBV6-1 and J usage is TRBJ2-7, with 8 positions matching TRBD1. Germline CDR1 is MNHNS and CDR2 is SASEGT. The CDR3 length is 15 residues. Unmatched junction bases numbered 9, after V lost 6 bases and J lost 2 bases. The CDR3 DNA reads TGTGCCAGCAGCGCGGACAGGGTCGAACCCTACGAGCAGTACTTC. This codes for CASSADRVEPYEQYF.

A word on this clonotype: This clone may be a read error of a much larger clone one base away. The V gene is TRBV20-1, the J gene TRBJ1-1; D is perhaps TRBD1 (6 bases). Germline V gene data show CDR1 as DFQATT and CDR2 as SNEGSKA (reference sequence). The CDR3 runs to 16 residues. V was clipped by 6 bases and J by 6 bases, with 26 bases between them. The CDR3 nucleotides read TGCAGTGCCCCAAGCCGGGTCCCAGGGGTGACCGCTGAAGCTTTCTTT. It is translated as CSAPSRVPGVTAEAFF.

This clonotype turned up a few times. The J gene is TRBJ1-6, the V gene TRBV30, with D tentatively TRBD1 (5 bases). The CDR3 is 17 amino acids. CDR1 and CDR2 from the germline V gene are GTSNPN and SVGIG (reference sequence). V gave up 2 bases and J gave up 9 bases, with 23 bases separating them. CDR3 sequence reads: CAWSSKRTTDEVSPLHF. The CDR3 nucleotides are TGTGCCTGGAGTAGTAAGAGGACAACGGACGAGGTTTCACCCCTCCACTTT.

This clonotype was observed a handful of times. The chain carries TRBV19 and TRBJ1-5; D may be TRBD1 (5 bases). The germline V gene has CDR1 LNHDA and CDR2 SQIVND (reference sequence). This CDR3 has 15 residues. V shed 6 bases and J shed 3 bases, with 15 bases lying between them. Here the CDR3 reads CASRDGGVTNQPQHF. As DNA, the CDR3 is TGTGCCAGTAGGGATGGAGGGGTTACCAATCAGCCCCAGCATTTT.

This clonotype has at least ten counts. The rearrangement links TRBV2 to TRBJ1-2; tentatively, D is TRBD1 (6 bases). The CDR3 consists of 14 residues. Germline lookup yields CDR1 SNHLY and CDR2 FYNNEI. The V end was cut by 5 bases, the J end by 7 bases, with 17 bases between. The CDR3 is CASSLETGLRGYTF. CDR3 coding DNA: TGTGCCAGCAGTCTCGAGACAGGCCTCCGTGGCTACACCTTC.

The rearrangement links TRBV4-1 to TRBJ2-3; 9 bases are a match to TRBD2. Per the germline V gene, CDR1 is MGHRA and CDR2 is YSYEKL. V lost 2 bases and J lost 2; bases outside the gene matches: 2. This CDR3 has 15 amino acids. The CDR3 sequence is CASSQLAGNTDTQYF. CDR3 nucleotides: TGCGCCAGCAGCCAACTAGCGGGAAACACAGATACGCAGTATTTT.

The sample holds many counts of this clonotype. J is TRBJ2-1 and V is TRBV6-5; 7 nucleotides agree with TRBD1. The ends lost 0 bases at V and 7 bases at J; junction bases unmatched: 12. CDR3 size: 17 residues. The V gene's germline CDR1 is MNHEY and CDR2 SVGAGI. The CDR3 DNA sequence: TGTGCCAGCAGTTACTCGTCGTTGTCGGCAGGGGGAAATGAGCAGTTCTTC. It codes for CASSYSSLSAGGNEQFF.

The CDR3 sequence is CASSPSIDSQNTEAFF. The CDR3, as DNA: TGTGCCAGCTCACCCTCTATCGACAGCCAGAACACTGAAGCTTTCTTT. The rearrangement uses TRBV18 and TRBJ1-1; TRBD1 might be the D (5 bases). V shed 3 bases and J shed 1 base, with 15 bases lying between them. The CDR3 contains 16 residues. The V gene's germline CDR1 is KGHSH and CDR2 LQKENI. Using reference TRBV18 and TRBJ1-1 for the parts outside the CDR3, the full variable domain is NAGVMQNPRHLVRRRGQEARLRCSPMKGHSHVYWYRQLPEEGLKFMVYLQKENIIDESGMPKERFSAEFPKEGPSILRIQQVVRGDSAAYFCASSPSIDSQNTEAFFGQGTRLTVV.

The V and J genes are TRBV7-9 and TRBJ2-5; 9 bases are a match to TRBD1. There are 15 residues in the CDR3. V was pared by 5 bases and J by 5 bases, with 9 bases of the junction left unmatched. From germline, CDR1 is SEHNR and CDR2 FQNEAQ (reference sequence). CDR3 loop: CASSTGQGSWETQYF. CDR3 DNA: TGTGCCAGCAGCACGGGACAGGGAAGTTGGGAGACCCAGTACTTC.

J is TRBJ1-1 and V is TRBV29-1; TRBD1 matches 9 bases. The CDR3 extends over 14 amino acids. V was pared by 7 bases and J by 4 bases, with 10 bases of the junction left unmatched. Germline V gene lookup returns CDR1 SQVTM and CDR2 ANQGSEA. The CDR3 sequence is CSGGQGEGLTEAFF. Here the CDR3 DNA reads TGCAGCGGGGGACAGGGTGAGGGCCTCACTGAAGCTTTCTTT.

A few counts support this clonotype. The V gene is TRBV9, the J gene TRBJ2-1, with 10 bases aligning to TRBD2. The germline V gene has CDR1 SGDLS and CDR2 YYNGEE. The V gene end was trimmed by 2 bases and the J gene end by 4 bases; junction bases not matched to a gene: 12. This CDR3 has 18 amino acids. CDR3 DNA sequence: TGTGCCAGCAGCGTGGGAGTAGCGGGAGGCGGGGGATACAATGAGCAGTTCTTC. Translation gives CASSVGVAGGGGYNEQFF.

The CDR3: CAISGRGRELFF. DNA of the CDR3: TGTGCCATCAGTGGAAGGGGTCGGGAGCTGTTTTTT. The chain employs TRBV10-3 and TRBJ2-2, with D perhaps TRBD1 (5 bases). V lost 4 bases, J lost 9 bases, and 9 bases lay in between. Germline CDR1 ENHRY, CDR2 SYGVKD. The length of the CDR3 is 12 residues.

The rearrangement links TRBV9 to TRBJ2-1; D is unresolved. This CDR3 comprises 13 residues. V gave up 0 bases and J gave up 6 bases, with 7 bases separating them. Germline values: CDR1 SGDLS, CDR2 YYNGEE. The CDR3 nucleotides are TGTGCCAGCAGCGTAGCTAGGAGCAATGAGCAGTTCTTC. This gives the protein CASSVARSNEQFF. Combining the CDR3 with reference TRBV9 and TRBJ2-1 gives the whole variable domain DSGVTQTPKHLITATGQRVTLRCSPRSGDLSVYWYQQSLDQGLQFLIQYYNGEERAKGNILERFSAQQFPDLHSELNLSSLELGDSALYFCASSVARSNEQFFGPGTRLTVL.

The chain joins TRBV9 to TRBJ1-3, with 7 bases that match TRBD1. Germline CDR1 is SGDLS and CDR2 is YYNGEE. Trimming cost V 4 bases and J 4 bases; bases outside gene matches: 11. There are 16 residues in the CDR3. CDR3 DNA: TGTGCCAGCAGCCCGGGACAGCCTGGGTCAGGAAACACCATATATTTT. Translation gives CASSPGQPGSGNTIYF. Variable domain in full (rest from reference TRBV9 and TRBJ1-3): DSGVTQTPKHLITATGQRVTLRCSPRSGDLSVYWYQQSLDQGLQFLIQYYNGEERAKGNILERFSAQQFPDLHSELNLSSLELGDSALYFCASSPGQPGSGNTIYFGEGSWLTVV.

CDR3 nucleotides: TGTGCCAGCAGCTTTCCGGGTGGACAGACCCAGTACTTC. Protein product: CASSFPGGQTQYF. The chain has TRBV7-6 and TRBJ2-5; D not resolved. V lost 3 bases to trimming and J lost 6 bases, with 11 bases between them. CDR3 length: 13 residues. Germline V CDR1 and CDR2: SGHVS, FNYEAQ.

This clonotype was detected ten times or more. The V and J genes are TRBV12-3 or TRBV12-4 and TRBJ2-3; D might be TRBD2 (5 bases). The CDR3 totals 14 residues. Deletions cut 8 bases from V and 3 bases from J, with 15 bases between. The DNA of the CDR3 is TGTGCCAGCGCCCCGGACTGGAGAACAGATACGCAGTATTTT. It codes for CASAPDWRTDTQYF.

This clonotype was seen a few times. Here the CDR3 DNA reads TGTGCCACCAGTGATAAAAGGGGGGCAGGACACTTTTTTCGCTACACCTTC. This codes for CATSDKRGAGHFFRYTF. The chain employs TRBV24-1 and TRBJ1-2; D perhaps matches TRBD1 (6 bases). Germline CDR1 KGHDR, CDR2 SFDVKD. The CDR3 loop spans 17 amino acids. The V end lost 3 bases, the J end lost 9 bases, and 25 bases lay between the germline ends.

This clonotype was observed a few times. CDR3 nucleotides: TGCAGCGTCGGGGACGGGCCAGCTCCCTACGAGCAGTACTTC. Its translation is CSVGDGPAPYEQYF. The rearrangement joins TRBV29-1 to TRBJ2-7; D may match TRBD1 or TRBD2 (5 bases each). The germline V and J ends were trimmed by 6 bases and 2 bases, with 17 bases remaining between them. The CDR3 is 14 residues long. Germline loops: CDR1 SQVTM, CDR2 ANQGSEA.

Of note for this clonotype: A clone one base away is much larger, so this may be a read error. The CDR3 carries no conserved terminal phenylalanine or tryptophan, so it likely arises from a read error. CDR3 region: CSARVRMNTEAFS. The CDR3 bases are TGCAGTGCTAGGGTTCGGATGAACACTGAAGCTTTCTCT. The chain combines TRBV20-1 with TRBJ1-1; D gene unclear. The V end lost 3 bases, the J end lost 0 bases, and 8 bases lay between the germline ends. Germline lookup yields CDR1 DFQATT and CDR2 SNEGSKA (reference sequence). The CDR3 runs 13 residues.

This clonotype turned up a few times. The rearrangement links TRBV12-3 or TRBV12-4 to TRBJ2-1, with a tentative D call TRBD1 (6 bases). V lost 3 bases, J lost 7 bases, and 19 bases lay in between. The length of the CDR3 is 16 residues. The CDR3 protein is CASSLSLGPGVNEQFF. CDR3 bases: TGTGCCAGCAGTTTGTCTCTGGGGCCAGGGGTGAATGAGCAGTTCTTC.

The chain recombines TRBV19 with TRBJ1-5; a possible D gene is TRBD1 (6 bases). V was pared by 8 bases and J by 8 bases, with 13 bases between. This CDR3 has 12 residues. Per germline, CDR1 LNHDA and CDR2 SQIVND (reference sequence). In DNA form, the CDR3 reads TGTGCCAGTCGACAGGTCCCTGAGCCCCAGCATTTT. Its protein is CASRQVPEPQHF.

The chain links TRBV30 to TRBJ1-1; TRBD1 is a possible D gene (6 bases). Germline CDR1 GTSNPN, CDR2 SVGIG (reference sequence). The CDR3 extends over 15 amino acids. V gave up 3 bases and J gave up 2 bases, with 16 bases separating them. The CDR3 spells CAWRAEGGVNTEAFF. As DNA, the CDR3 is TGTGCCTGGAGGGCCGAAGGGGGAGTCAACACTGAAGCTTTCTTT.

The rearrangement uses TRBV6-2 or TRBV6-3 and TRBJ1-5; 7 positions match TRBD1. Germline assignment: CDR1 MNHEY and CDR2 SVGEGT. The trim removed 2 bases at V and 4 bases at J, leaving 8 bases unmatched. CDR3 length equals 16 residues. CDR3 sequence (DNA): TGTGCCAGCAGTTACCCGACAGGGATGGGTAATCAGCCCCAGCATTTT. Amino acid sequence: CASSYPTGMGNQPQHF.

The V call is TRBV11-2, the J call TRBJ2-7, with 10 positions matching TRBD1. CDR1 is SGHAT and CDR2 is FQNNGV in the germline V gene. The CDR3 extends over 13 amino acids. V trimming: 3 bases; J trimming: 7 bases; junction bases outside the gene matches: 3. CDR3 DNA: TGTGCCAGCAGCTTTGGACAGGGGGGGGAGCAGTACTTC. It encodes CASSFGQGGEQYF.

In this sample, this clonotype turned up a few times. The chain employs TRBV6-1 and TRBJ2-7; tentative D call: TRBD1 (6 bases). CDR1 is MNHNS, CDR2 SASEGT, per germline. The germline V and J ends were trimmed by 5 bases and 3 bases, with 23 bases remaining between them. This CDR3 region has 17 residues. The CDR3 protein is CASSPLRGPRGRYEQYF. The DNA for the CDR3 is TGTGCCAGCAGTCCCCTCAGGGGACCGCGTGGCCGCTACGAGCAGTACTTC.

This chain uses TRBV5-1 with TRBJ2-1; the match to TRBD2 covers 7 bases. CDR1 SGHRS and CDR2 YFSETQ come from the germline V gene. This CDR3 is built from 14 residues. V trimming: 3 bases; J trimming: 7 bases; junction bases outside the gene matches: 7. CDR3 residues: CASSYGLVGNEQFF. DNA for the CDR3: TGCGCCAGCAGCTATGGACTAGTCGGAAATGAGCAGTTCTTC.

At least ten counts were recorded for this clonotype. CDR3 bases: TGTGCCAGCAGTTGGGACAGGAACACTGAAGCTTTCTTT. Translated, it gives CASSWDRNTEAFF. V and J are TRBV27 and TRBJ1-1; 7 bases are shared with TRBD1. The V and J ends lost 4 bases and 1 base, in that order; junction bases with no gene match: 0. Germline values: CDR1 MNHEY, CDR2 SMNVEV (reference sequence). This CDR3 has 13 residues.

The chain combines TRBV10-2 with TRBJ2-7, with D possibly matching TRBD1 (6 bases). Between the trimmed V and J ends, which lost 10 bases and 0 bases, there was a span of 13 bases. CDR3 length: 13 residues. The germline CDR1 and CDR2 sequences are WSHSY and SAAADI. Here the CDR3 DNA reads TGCGCCACCGGACAGCTCGCCTCCTACGAGCAGTACTTC. It yields the protein CATGQLASYEQYF.